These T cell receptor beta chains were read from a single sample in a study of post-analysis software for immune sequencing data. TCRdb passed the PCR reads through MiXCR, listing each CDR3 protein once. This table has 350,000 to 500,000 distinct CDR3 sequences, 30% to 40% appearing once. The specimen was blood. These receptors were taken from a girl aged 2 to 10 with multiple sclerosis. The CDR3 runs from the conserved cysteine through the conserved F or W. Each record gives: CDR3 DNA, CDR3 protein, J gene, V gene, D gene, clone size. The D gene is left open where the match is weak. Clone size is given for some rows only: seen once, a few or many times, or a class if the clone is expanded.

TGTGCCACAGCACAGGGGGCCCCAGAGACCCAGTACTTC,CATAQGAPETQYF,TRBJ2-5,TRBV24-1,TRBD1,few
TGTGCCAGCAGCCGCAGGACAGGGGAGAACACTGAAGCTTTCTTT,CASSRRTGENTEAFF,TRBJ1-1,TRBV3-1,TRBD1,NA
TGTGCCAGCAGCCACTGGGACAGTGGAGAGACCCAGTACTTC,CASSHWDSGETQYF,TRBJ2-5,TRBV14,TRBD1,NA
TGCGCCAGCAGCTTCGAGCGGGGGGCGAGCTCCTACAATGAGCAGTTCTTC,CASSFERGASSYNEQFF,TRBJ2-1,TRBV5-1,TRBD2,NA
TGCGCTAGTGGTTCTGAGACCCAGTACTTC,CASGSETQYF,TRBJ2-5,TRBV12-5,NA,NA
TGTGCCAGCAGTGAAAGGAGGGGCGAGGGGTACGAGCAGTACTTC,CASSERRGEGYEQYF,TRBJ2-7,TRBV6-1,NA,NA
TGTGCCAGCAAGGAGGGGGTAGCCTACGAGCAGTACTTC,CASKEGVAYEQYF,TRBJ2-7,TRBV28,NA,few
TGTGCCAGCAGTATCCGGGGGACTAGCGGGTCCCAGGGGCAGTTCTTC,CASSIRGTSGSQGQFF,TRBJ2-1,TRBV2,TRBD2,NA
TGCGCCAGCAGTGATGGGGGAAGGGGAGGGGAGACCCAGTACTTC,CASSDGGRGGETQYF,TRBJ2-5,TRBV10-1,TRBD2,NA
TGTGCTAGTGGTTCGACAGGTAGCTCCTACAATGAGCAGTTCTTC,CASGSTGSSYNEQFF,TRBJ2-1,TRBV12-5,NA,NA
TGTGCCAGCTTACCCCACGGAGACCTCTCCTACAATGAGCAGTTCTTC,CASLPHGDLSYNEQFF,TRBJ2-1,TRBV7-3,NA,NA
TGTGCCAGCAGGTCGACAGGGAGCTCCTACGAGCAGTACTTC,CASRSTGSSYEQYF,TRBJ2-7,TRBV6-5,TRBD1,few
TGCGCCAGCAGCCGTCAGACTAGCGGACTGTACAATGAGCAGTTCTTC,CASSRQTSGLYNEQFF,TRBJ2-1,TRBV4-3,TRBD2,NA
TGCAGTGCCAGAAGTTTTCTTGAAAAACTGTTTTTT,CSARSFLEKLFF,TRBJ1-4,TRBV20-1,NA,NA
TGCGCCAGCAGTTCGACAGGGGGAGGCGAGCAGTACTTC,CASSSTGGGEQYF,TRBJ2-7,TRBV5-1,TRBD1,few
TGTGCCAGCAGTATATACGGGGCCTCCGATGGAAATCAGCCCCAGCATTTT,CASSIYGASDGNQPQHF,TRBJ1-5,TRBV12-3/TRBV12-4,NA,NA
TGCAGTGCTAGAAACGGCCTCTATGGCTACACCTTC,CSARNGLYGYTF,TRBJ1-2,TRBV20-1,NA,NA
TGCAGTGCTCGAACTAGCGGGATAAACGAGCAGTACTTC,CSARTSGINEQYF,TRBJ2-7,TRBV20-1,TRBD2,few
TGCAGTGCTAGAGTAGCGGGAGGGCCAAACAATGAGCAGTTCTTC,CSARVAGGPNNEQFF,TRBJ2-1,TRBV20-1,TRBD2,NA
TGTGCCAGCAGGCCTGTACAGGGGTATAGCAATCAGCCCCAGCATTTT,CASRPVQGYSNQPQHF,TRBJ1-5,TRBV11-2,TRBD1,few
TGTGCCAGCAGCAGAATCTCCAGGGTTTCACGCAATCAGCCCCAGCATTTT,CASSRISRVSRNQPQHF,TRBJ1-5,TRBV2,NA,NA
TGTGCCACCAGCAGAGTTCCTAGCGGACCGACCTTCTTC,CATSRVPSGPTFF,TRBJ2-1,TRBV15,TRBD2,NA
TGTGCCAGCAGCCCATCAGGGGGCTCTGGGGCCAACGTCCTGACTTTC,CASSPSGGSGANVLTF,TRBJ2-6,TRBV7-3,TRBD1,NA
TGTGCCAGCAGCCAAGGTCCGAGTTACGAGCAGTACTTC,CASSQGPSYEQYF,TRBJ2-7,TRBV4-2,NA,many
TGTGCCAGCAGCCCCCGATACTACGCTAGCGGGGGGGCCGGGGAGCAGTTCTTC,CASSPRYYASGGAGEQFF,TRBJ2-1,TRBV7-7,TRBD2,NA
TGCAGTGCTAGCCATGGACCATGGCAAGAGACCCAGTACTTC,CSASHGPWQETQYF,TRBJ2-5,TRBV20-1,NA,NA
TGCAGTGCTAGAATGGTTGGGGGCAGCTCCTACGAGCAGTACTTC,CSARMVGGSSYEQYF,TRBJ2-7,TRBV20-1,NA,NA
TGTGCCAGCAGCGTTGGACGGACTAGCCGGAACGAGCAGTACTTC,CASSVGRTSRNEQYF,TRBJ2-7,TRBV9,TRBD2,few
TGTGCCAGCAGTTACTCCCGGGACTCCTCCTACGAGCAGTACTTC,CASSYSRDSSYEQYF,TRBJ2-7,TRBV6-5,NA,few
TGTGCCAGCAGTTGGTCTACAGCCTACAATGAGCAGTTCTTC,CASSWSTAYNEQFF,TRBJ2-1,TRBV6-6,NA,NA
TGTGCCAGCAGTTACTCGGGCCCAGACAGGGTGTTCTTTGAGCAGTACTTC,CASSYSGPDRVFFEQYF,TRBJ2-7,TRBV6-5,TRBD1,few